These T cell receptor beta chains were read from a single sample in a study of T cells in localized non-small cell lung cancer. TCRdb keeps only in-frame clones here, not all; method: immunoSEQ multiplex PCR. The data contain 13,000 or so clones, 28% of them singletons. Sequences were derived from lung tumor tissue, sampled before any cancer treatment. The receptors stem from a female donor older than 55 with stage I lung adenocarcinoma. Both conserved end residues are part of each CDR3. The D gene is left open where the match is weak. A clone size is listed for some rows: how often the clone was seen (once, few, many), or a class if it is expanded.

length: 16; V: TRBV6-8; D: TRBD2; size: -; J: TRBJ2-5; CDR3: CASRRPGLAARETQYF; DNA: TGTGCCAGCAGACGACCGGGACTAGCGGCCCGGGAGACCCAGTACTTC
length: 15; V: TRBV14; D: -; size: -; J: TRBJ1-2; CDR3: CASSLQVTGAGGYTF; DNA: TGTGCCAGCAGCCTCCAAGTCACCGGGGCTGGTGGCTACACCTTC
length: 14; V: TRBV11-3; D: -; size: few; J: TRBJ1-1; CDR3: CASRAPGQNTEAFF; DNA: TGTGCCAGCAGAGCTCCGGGACAGAACACTGAAGCTTTCTTT
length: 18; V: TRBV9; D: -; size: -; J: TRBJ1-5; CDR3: CASSEALLVPRGNQPQHF; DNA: TGTGCCAGCAGTGAAGCCCTCCTGGTCCCAAGAGGCAATCAGCCCCAGCATTTT
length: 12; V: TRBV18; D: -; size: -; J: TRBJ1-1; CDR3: CASSIRQGYAFF; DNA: TGTGCCAGCTCAATTCGGCAGGGGTACGCTTTCTTT
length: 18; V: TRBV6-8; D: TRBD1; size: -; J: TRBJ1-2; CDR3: CASSSPLTGSGFDYGYTF; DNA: TGTGCCAGCAGTTCCCCCCTGACAGGGAGCGGATTCGACTATGGCTACACCTTC
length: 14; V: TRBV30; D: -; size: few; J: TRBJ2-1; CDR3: CAWSGGPPYNEQFF; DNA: TGTGCCTGGAGTGGTGGTCCCCCATACAATGAGCAGTTCTTC
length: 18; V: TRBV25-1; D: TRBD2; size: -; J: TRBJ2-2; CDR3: CASRGRLAALRGAGELFF; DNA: TGTGCCAGCAGGGGTCGGCTAGCGGCCCTCCGAGGGGCCGGGGAGCTGTTTTTT
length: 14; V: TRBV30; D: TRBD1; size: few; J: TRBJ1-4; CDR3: CAWSLGTGVEKLFF; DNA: TGTGCCTGGAGTTTGGGGACAGGCGTCGAAAAACTGTTTTTT
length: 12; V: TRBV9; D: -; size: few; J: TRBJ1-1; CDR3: CASSVGGTEAFF; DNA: TGTGCCAGCAGCGTAGGGGGGACTGAAGCTTTCTTT
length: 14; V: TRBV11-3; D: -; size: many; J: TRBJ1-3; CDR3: CASSRANSGNTIYF; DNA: TGTGCCAGCAGCCGAGCAAACTCTGGAAACACCATATATTTT
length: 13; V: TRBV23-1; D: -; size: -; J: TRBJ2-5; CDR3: CASSLGYQETQYF; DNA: TGCGCCAGCAGTCTAGGGTACCAAGAGACCCAGTACTTC
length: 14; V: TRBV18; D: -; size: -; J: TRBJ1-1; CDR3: CASSPKSLNTEAFF; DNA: TGTGCCAGCTCACCGAAAAGCTTGAACACTGAAGCTTTTTTT
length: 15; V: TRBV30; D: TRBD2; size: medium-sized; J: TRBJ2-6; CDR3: CAWQHSGTGANVLTF; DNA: TGTGCCTGGCAGCATAGCGGGACTGGGGCCAACGTCCTGACTTTC
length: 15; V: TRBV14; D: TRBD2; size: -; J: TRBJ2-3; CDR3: CASSARLANTDTQYF; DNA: TGTGCCAGCAGCGCCCGACTAGCGAACACAGATACGCAGTATTTT
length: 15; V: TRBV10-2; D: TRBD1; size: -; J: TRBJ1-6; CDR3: CASSAGTGGPSPLHF; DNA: TGCGCCAGCAGTGCCGGGACAGGGGGCCCTTCACCCCTCCACTTT
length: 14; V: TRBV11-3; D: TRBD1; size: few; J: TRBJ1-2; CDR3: CASSLTGGDDGYTF; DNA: TGTGCCAGCAGCTTGACAGGGGGCGATGATGGCTACACCTTC
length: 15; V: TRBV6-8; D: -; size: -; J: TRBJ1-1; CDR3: CASTNWGAENTEAFF; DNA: TGTGCCAGCACCAACTGGGGGGCCGAGAACACTGAAGCTTTCTTT